The 19 T cell receptor beta chains presented below share a single source sample, sequenced in a study of CD8+CD57+ T cells in acquired aplastic anemia. Sequencing was done on patients that had shown CD8+CD57+ cell expansion by flow cytometry. CDR3 and TCR beta VDJ profiling relied on a genomic DNA template. TCRdb analysed the reads with MiXCR anew, one entry per CDR3 protein. The sample holds approximately 150,000 distinct CDR3 sequences, roughly 43% seen once. Sequences were obtained from sorted CD4+, CD8+, or CD8+CD57+ T cells (not recorded which) from PBMCs. Receptors originate from a human donor with aplastic anemia.

V gene TRBV5-6 combines with J gene TRBJ1-5; D is unclear. Germline CDR1 reads SGHDT; CDR2 reads YYEEEE. CDR3 length: 13 amino acids. V was shortened by 3 bases and J by 7 bases, with 11 bases between the two germline ends. CDR3 sequence (DNA): TGTGCCAGCAGCTCTAGGGTAGACCAGCCCCAGCATTTT. Translated, it gives CASSSRVDQPQHF. The entire variable domain, with the rest obtained from reference TRBV5-6 and TRBJ1-5, is as follows: DAGVTQSPTHLIKTRGQQVTLRCSPKSGHDTVSWYQQALGQGPQFIFQYYEEEERQRGNFPDRFSGHQFPNYSSELNVNALLLGDSALYLCASSSRVDQPQHFGDGTRLSIL.

The gene calls are TRBV9 and TRBJ1-6; D not resolved. This CDR3 comprises 12 residues. The germline V gene has CDR1 SGDLS and CDR2 YYNGEE. Trimming removed 5 bases from V and 6 bases from J, with 6 bases in between. In DNA, the CDR3 is TGTGCCAGCAGTCAGGTTAATTCACCCCTCCACTTT. Translated: CASSQVNSPLHF.

This clonotype was observed many times. V is TRBV5-1 and J is TRBJ2-7, with D tentatively TRBD2 (6 bases). The V gene lost 3 bases and the J gene lost 7 bases, with 14 bases spanning the gap. Per the germline V gene, CDR1 is SGHRS and CDR2 is YFSETQ. This CDR3 is 13 amino acids long. The CDR3 is CASSSTGTWEQYF. The CDR3 coding sequence is TGCGCCAGCAGCTCGACCGGGACTTGGGAGCAGTACTTC.

In its sample, this clonotype was seen many times. V gene TRBV5-1 combines with J gene TRBJ2-4, with D perhaps TRBD1 (5 bases). Germline V gene lookup returns CDR1 SGHRS and CDR2 YFSETQ. The CDR3 is made up of 12 amino acids. V lost 4 bases and J 9 bases, leaving 11 bases between the germline ends. This CDR3 is CASSPQGSIQYF. Written as DNA, the CDR3 is TGCGCCAGCAGCCCCCAGGGTAGCATTCAGTACTTC. Using reference TRBV5-1 and TRBJ2-4 for the parts outside the CDR3, the full variable domain is KAGVTQTPRYLIKTRGQQVTLSCSPISGHRSVSWYQQTPGQGLQFLFEYFSETQRNKGNFPGRFSGRQFSNSRSEMNVSTLELGDSALYLCASSPQGSIQYFGAGTRLSVL.

Only a few counts were recorded for this clonotype. This CDR3 is missing its conserved last phenylalanine or tryptophan, likely due to a read error. The genes are TRBV15 and TRBJ2-2, with 8 bases lining up with TRBD2. Per germline, CDR1 LNHNV and CDR2 YYDKDF (reference sequence). The CDR3 length is 16 residues. CDR3 DNA sequence: TGTGCCACCAACAGAGAAGCGGGGGCGAACACCGGGGAGCTGTTTCTT. Protein sequence: CATNREAGANTGELFL.

The chain couples TRBV15 to TRBJ1-4; D uncertain. Germline lookup yields CDR1 LNHNV and CDR2 YYDKDF (reference sequence). V lost 5 bases, J lost 5 bases, and 6 bases lay in between. The CDR3 extends over 12 amino acids. CDR3 sequence reads: CATSRPNEKLFF. DNA for the CDR3: TGTGCCACCAGCCGACCCAATGAAAAACTGTTTTTT. The full variable domain, with the rest looked up from reference TRBV15 and TRBJ1-4, is DAMVIQNPRYQVTQFGKPVTLSCSQTLNHNVMYWYQQKSSQAPKLLFHYYDKDFNNEADTPDNFQSRRPNTSFCFLDIRSPGLGDTAMYLCATSRPNEKLFFGSGTQLSVL.

The genes are TRBV24-1 and TRBJ2-5; D is perhaps TRBD1 (6 bases). The ends were cut back, 11 bases at V and 5 bases at J, with 11 bases in the middle. The CDR3 runs 11 residues. CDR1 is KGHDR, CDR2 SFDVKD, per germline. The CDR3 loop reads CASLQGETQYF. The CDR3 DNA follows: TGTGCCAGTCTGCAGGGGGAGACCCAGTACTTC.

Remarks on this clonotype: One junction end disagrees with the germline gene, perhaps due to a read error. The chain is built from TRBV5-1 and TRBJ2-2; D gene ambiguous. The CDR3 is made up of 13 amino acids. Germline CDR1 is SGHRS and CDR2 is YFSETQ. CDR3 residues: CASSSGVTGELFF. The CDR3 coding sequence is TGTGCCAGCAGCTCCGGAGTCACCGGGGAGCTGTTTTTT.

This rearrangement joins TRBV2 to TRBJ2-5; D may be TRBD1 or TRBD2 (5 bases each). Looked up from germline, CDR1 is SNHLY and CDR2 is FYNNEI. This CDR3 is built from 15 residues. With 1 base removed from V and 5 bases from J, the gap between germline ends came to 14 bases. The CDR3 region has the DNA TGTGCCAGCAGTGAAGATGGGGGACGGGGTGAGACCCAGTACTTC. It is translated as CASSEDGGRGETQYF.

The V call is TRBV20-1, the J call TRBJ2-1; 12 bases are shared with TRBD2. The CDR3 is 15 residues long. CDR1 is DFQATT and CDR2 is SNEGSKA in the germline V gene (reference sequence). The V gene end was trimmed by 5 bases and the J gene end by 0 bases; junction bases not matched to a gene: 2. In nucleotides, the CDR3 is TGCAGTGCTCTAGCGGGAGGGAGCTCCTACAATGAGCAGTTCTTC. This sequence encodes CSALAGGSSYNEQFF.

This clonotype was detected ten times or more. The V and J genes are TRBV7-2 and TRBJ1-1, with a possible D match to TRBD1 (5 bases). The length of the CDR3 is 16 residues. Germline V gene data show CDR1 as SGHTA and CDR2 as FQGNSA. Trimming shortened V by 1 base and J by 2 bases, and 14 bases separated the two germline ends. CDR3 residues: CASSLVMGGGNTEAFF. In nucleotides, the CDR3 is TGTGCCAGCAGCTTAGTAATGGGGGGGGGTAACACTGAAGCTTTCTTT. The whole variable domain, filled in from reference TRBV7-2 and TRBJ1-1, reads GAGVSQSPSNKVTEKGKDVELRCDPISGHTALYWYRQSLGQGLEFLIYFQGNSAPDKSGLPSDRFSAERTGGSVSTLTIQRTQQEDSAVYLCASSLVMGGGNTEAFFGQGTRLTVV.

This clonotype was observed many times. V usage is TRBV6-1 and J usage is TRBJ1-1; D call uncertain. Germline-derived CDR1 and CDR2 are MNHNS and SASEGT. This CDR3 region has 12 residues. V lost 4 bases, J lost 0 bases, and 3 bases lay in between. The CDR3 sequence: CASSAVNTEAFF. The CDR3 DNA is TGTGCCAGCAGTGCAGTGAACACTGAAGCTTTCTTT.

CDR3 nucleotide sequence: TGTGCCACCAGCGATACAGGGTTAGGTCAGCCCCAGCATTTT. Protein sequence: CATSDTGLGQPQHF. This chain joins TRBV24-1 and TRBJ1-5; a possible D gene is TRBD1 (6 bases). The CDR3 runs 14 residues. CDR1 and CDR2 (germline): KGHDR, SFDVKD. Trimming cost V 7 bases and J 6 bases, with 15 bases left between them.

This clonotype was detected a few times. A much larger clone differs by one base, so this may be a read error. The chain uses TRBV9 and TRBJ2-1; 11 nucleotides agree with TRBD2. The CDR3 loop spans 15 amino acids. Germline loops: CDR1 SGDLS, CDR2 YYNGEE. This chain's CDR3 is CASSGLAGGNNGQFF. CDR3 sequence (DNA): TGTGCCAGCAGCGGGCTAGCGGGGGGTAACAATGGGCAGTTCTTC.

The chain is built from TRBV20-1 and TRBJ2-3, with 10 bases lining up with TRBD2. Trimming removed 5 bases from V and 4 bases from J; junction bases left unmatched: 9. CDR3 length equals 15 residues. Germline V gene sequence: CDR1 DFQATT, CDR2 SNEGSKA (reference sequence). CDR3 DNA: TGCAGTGCTCGCCTGGCTAGCGGGGGTTCAGATACGCAGTATTTT. It codes for CSARLASGGSDTQYF.

J is TRBJ2-1 and V is TRBV29-1; D is ambiguous. The CDR3 has 11 amino acids. The V and J ends lost 1 base and 9 bases respectively, with 7 bases between them. Germline CDR1 reads SQVTM; CDR2 reads ANQGSEA. CDR3 region: CSVEGASEQFF. In DNA form, the CDR3 reads TGCAGCGTTGAAGGGGCCAGTGAGCAGTTCTTC.

The chain combines TRBV5-1 with TRBJ2-3; possibly TRBD2 for D (5 bases). Looked up from germline, CDR1 is SGHRS and CDR2 is YFSETQ. V was trimmed by 4 bases and J by 3 bases, leaving 12 bases between them. This CDR3 is 14 amino acids long. The CDR3 sequence is CASSDGLETDTQYF. Here the CDR3 DNA reads TGCGCCAGCAGCGACGGACTGGAGACAGATACGCAGTATTTT.

This chain joins TRBV6-1 and TRBJ2-7, with TRBD2 as a possible D gene (5 bases). CDR1 is MNHNS, CDR2 SASEGT, per germline. V was shortened by 6 bases and J by 7 bases, with 19 bases between the two germline ends. The CDR3 loop spans 14 amino acids. The CDR3 is CASRMDGNTGEQYF. For the CDR3, the DNA is TGTGCCAGCAGGATGGACGGAAACACGGGGGAGCAGTACTTC.

This clonotype occurred a few times. This chain joins TRBV29-1 and TRBJ1-2; 8 bases map to TRBD1. This CDR3 contains 13 residues. V was pared by 3 bases and J by 4 bases, with 4 bases of the junction left unmatched. The V gene's germline CDR1 is SQVTM and CDR2 ANQGSEA. Here the CDR3 DNA reads TGCAGCGTTGAGTCAGGGGGCGGCTATGGCTACACCTTC. This gives the protein CSVESGGGYGYTF.